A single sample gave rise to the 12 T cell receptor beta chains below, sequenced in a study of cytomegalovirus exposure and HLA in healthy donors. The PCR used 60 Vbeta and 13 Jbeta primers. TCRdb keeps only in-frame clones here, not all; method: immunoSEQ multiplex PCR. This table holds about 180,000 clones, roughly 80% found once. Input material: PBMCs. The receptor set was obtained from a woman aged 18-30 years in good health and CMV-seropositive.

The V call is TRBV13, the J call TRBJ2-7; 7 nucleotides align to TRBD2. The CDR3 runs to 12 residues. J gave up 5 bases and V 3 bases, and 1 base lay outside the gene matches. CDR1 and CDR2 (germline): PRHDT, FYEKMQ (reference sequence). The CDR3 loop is CASSLGGDEQYF. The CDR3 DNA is TGTGCCAGCAGCTTGGGGGGGGACGAGCAGTACTTC.

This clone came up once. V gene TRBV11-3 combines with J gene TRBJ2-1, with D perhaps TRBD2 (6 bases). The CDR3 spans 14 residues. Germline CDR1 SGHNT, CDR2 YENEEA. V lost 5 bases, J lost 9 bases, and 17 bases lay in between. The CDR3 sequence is CASSPRVGEAEQFF. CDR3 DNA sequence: TGTGCCAGCAGCCCCCGGGTGGGGGAGGCTGAGCAGTTCTTC. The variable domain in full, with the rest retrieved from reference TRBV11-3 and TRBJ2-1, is EAGVVQSPRYKIIEKKQPVAFWCNPISGHNTLYWYLQNLGQGPELLIRYENEEAVDDSQLPKDRFSAERLKGVDSTLKIQPAELGDSAVYLCASSPRVGEAEQFFGPGTRLTVL.

CDR3: CASSEYSRPTEDLHQPQHF. CDR3 DNA sequence: TGTGCCAGCAGCGAGTACAGCCGACCGACGGAGGACCTTCATCAGCCCCAGCATTTT. V is TRBV9 and J is TRBJ1-5; unclear D gene. Germline assignment: CDR1 SGDLS and CDR2 YYNGEE. This CDR3 has 19 amino acids. Trimming pared 3 bases from V and 5 bases from J, leaving 27 bases between.

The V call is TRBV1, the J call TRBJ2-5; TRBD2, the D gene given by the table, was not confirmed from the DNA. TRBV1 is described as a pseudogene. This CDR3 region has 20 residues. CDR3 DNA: TGCACCAGCAGCCAAGATCGACCATGGGGGGCTAGCGGGGAGCAAGAGACCCAGTACTTC. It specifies CTSSQDRPWGASGEQETQYF.

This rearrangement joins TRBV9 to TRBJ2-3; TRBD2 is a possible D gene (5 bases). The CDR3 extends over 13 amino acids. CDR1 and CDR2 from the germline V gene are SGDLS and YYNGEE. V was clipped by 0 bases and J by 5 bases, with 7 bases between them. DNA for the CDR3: TGTGCCAGCAGCGTAGGGACTGAAGATACGCAGTATTTT. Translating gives CASSVGTEDTQYF. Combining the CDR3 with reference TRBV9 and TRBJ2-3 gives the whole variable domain DSGVTQTPKHLITATGQRVTLRCSPRSGDLSVYWYQQSLDQGLQFLIQYYNGEERAKGNILERFSAQQFPDLHSELNLSSLELGDSALYFCASSVGTEDTQYFGPGTRLTVL.

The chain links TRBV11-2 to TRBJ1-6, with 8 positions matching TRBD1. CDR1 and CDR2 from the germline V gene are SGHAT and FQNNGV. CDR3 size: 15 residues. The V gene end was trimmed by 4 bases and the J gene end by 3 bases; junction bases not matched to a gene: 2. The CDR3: CASSSTGDYNSPLHF. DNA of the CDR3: TGTGCCAGCAGCTCGACAGGGGACTATAATTCACCCCTCCACTTT.

CDR3 sequence (DNA): TGTGCCTGCCAGGGGATCTCCGGTGAAGCTTTCTTT. Translated: CACQGISGEAFF. The rearrangement links TRBV30 to TRBJ1-1; D might be TRBD1 (6 bases). V was pared by 6 bases and J by 7 bases, with 15 bases between. From germline, CDR1 is GTSNPN and CDR2 SVGIG (reference sequence). The CDR3 spans 12 residues.

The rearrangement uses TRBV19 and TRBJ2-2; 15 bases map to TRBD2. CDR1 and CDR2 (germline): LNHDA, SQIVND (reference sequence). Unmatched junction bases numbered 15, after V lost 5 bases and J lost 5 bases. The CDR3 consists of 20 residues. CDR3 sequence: CASSPNPGTSGGYQTGELFF. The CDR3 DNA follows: TGTGCCAGTAGTCCGAATCCCGGGACTAGCGGGGGGTATCAAACCGGGGAGCTGTTTTTT.

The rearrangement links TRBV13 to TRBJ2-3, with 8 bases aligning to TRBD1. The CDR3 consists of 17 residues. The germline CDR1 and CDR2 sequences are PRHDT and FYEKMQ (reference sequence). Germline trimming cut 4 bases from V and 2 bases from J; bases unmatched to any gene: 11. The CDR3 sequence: CASSYPPQGASTDTQYF. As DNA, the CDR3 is TGTGCCAGCAGCTACCCCCCGCAGGGGGCTTCCACAGATACGCAGTATTTT.

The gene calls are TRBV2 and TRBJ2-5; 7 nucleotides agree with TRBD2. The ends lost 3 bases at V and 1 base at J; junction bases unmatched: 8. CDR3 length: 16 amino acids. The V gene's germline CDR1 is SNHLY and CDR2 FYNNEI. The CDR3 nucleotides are TGTGCCAGCAGTGACCCAACTAGCGCGACCCAAGAGACCCAGTACTTC. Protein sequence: CASSDPTSATQETQYF. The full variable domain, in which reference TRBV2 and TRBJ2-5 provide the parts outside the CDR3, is EPEVTQTPSHQVTQMGQEVILRCVPISNHLYFYWYRQILGQKVEFLVSFYNNEISEKSEIFDDQFSVERPDGSNFTLKIRSTKLEDSAMYFCASSDPTSATQETQYFGPGTRLLVL.

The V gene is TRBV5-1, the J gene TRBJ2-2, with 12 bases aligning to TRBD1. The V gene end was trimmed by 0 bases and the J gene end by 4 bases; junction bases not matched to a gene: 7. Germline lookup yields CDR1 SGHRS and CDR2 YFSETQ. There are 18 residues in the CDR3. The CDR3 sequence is CASSLGPGQGAPTGELFF. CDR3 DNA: TGCGCCAGCAGCTTGGGGCCGGGACAGGGGGCACCCACCGGGGAGCTGTTTTTT.

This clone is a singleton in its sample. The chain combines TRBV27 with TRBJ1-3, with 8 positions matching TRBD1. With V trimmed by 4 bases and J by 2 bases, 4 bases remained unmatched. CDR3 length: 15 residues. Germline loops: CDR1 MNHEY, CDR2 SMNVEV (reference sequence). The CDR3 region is CASSSRTGTGNTIYF. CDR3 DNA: TGTGCCAGCAGTTCCCGGACAGGGACTGGAAACACCATATATTTT.